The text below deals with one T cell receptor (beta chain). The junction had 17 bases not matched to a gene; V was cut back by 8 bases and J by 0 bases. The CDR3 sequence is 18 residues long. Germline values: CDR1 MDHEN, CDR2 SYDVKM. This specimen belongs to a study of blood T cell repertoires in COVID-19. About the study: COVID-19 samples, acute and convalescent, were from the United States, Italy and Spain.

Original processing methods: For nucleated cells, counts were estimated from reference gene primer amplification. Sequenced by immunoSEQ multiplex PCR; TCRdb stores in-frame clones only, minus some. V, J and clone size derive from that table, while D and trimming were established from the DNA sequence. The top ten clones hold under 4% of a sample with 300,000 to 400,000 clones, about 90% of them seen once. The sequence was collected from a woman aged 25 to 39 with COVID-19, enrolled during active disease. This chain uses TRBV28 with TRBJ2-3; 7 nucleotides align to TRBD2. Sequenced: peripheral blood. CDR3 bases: TGTGCCAGCCAACATCTCCGCCGCCTAGCGGCTAGCACAGATACGCAGTATTTT. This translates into CASQHLRRLAASTDTQYF.